This TCR beta chain stems from a study of graft-versus-host responses after intestinal transplantation. CDR3 length: 15 amino acids. J gave up 3 bases and V 4 bases, and 9 bases lay outside the gene matches. Germline-derived CDR1 and CDR2 are LGHNA and YSLEER. Produced via immunoSEQ multiplex PCR; TCRdb's table is partial and in-frame only. The sample has 130,000 or so clones, around 90% seen once. Regarding the study as a whole: GvH clones surfaced in recipient marrow, some emerging earlier in ileum or blood.

A word on this clone: Its antigen is not known.

The genes are TRBV4-3 and TRBJ2-7; 7 bases line up with TRBD2. This receptor was taken from a human donor who received an intestinal transplant. The sequenced sample was unstimulated CD4+ T cells sorted from spleen or lymph node cells, obtained before intestinal transplant. Written as DNA, the CDR3 is TGCGCCAGCAGCCGCCTTTTGGGGGGGAACTACGAGCAGTACTTC. Its translation: CASSRLLGGNYEQYF.